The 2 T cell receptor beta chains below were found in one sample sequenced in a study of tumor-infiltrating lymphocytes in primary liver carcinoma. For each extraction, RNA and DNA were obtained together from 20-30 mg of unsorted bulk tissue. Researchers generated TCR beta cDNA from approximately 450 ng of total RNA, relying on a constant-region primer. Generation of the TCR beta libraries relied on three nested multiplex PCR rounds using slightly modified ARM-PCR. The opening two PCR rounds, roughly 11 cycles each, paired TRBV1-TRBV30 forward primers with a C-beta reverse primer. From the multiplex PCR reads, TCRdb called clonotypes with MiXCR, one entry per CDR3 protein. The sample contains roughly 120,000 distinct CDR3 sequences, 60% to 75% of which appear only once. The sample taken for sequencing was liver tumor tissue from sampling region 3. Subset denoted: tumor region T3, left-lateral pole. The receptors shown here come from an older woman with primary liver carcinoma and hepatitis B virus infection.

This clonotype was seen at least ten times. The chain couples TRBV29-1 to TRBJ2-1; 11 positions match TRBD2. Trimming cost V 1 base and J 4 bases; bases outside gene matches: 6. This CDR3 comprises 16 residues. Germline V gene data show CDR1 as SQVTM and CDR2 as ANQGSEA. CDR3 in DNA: TGCAGCGTTGAAGGAACCGGGACTAGCGGTTACAATGAGCAGTTCTTC. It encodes CSVEGTGTSGYNEQFF.

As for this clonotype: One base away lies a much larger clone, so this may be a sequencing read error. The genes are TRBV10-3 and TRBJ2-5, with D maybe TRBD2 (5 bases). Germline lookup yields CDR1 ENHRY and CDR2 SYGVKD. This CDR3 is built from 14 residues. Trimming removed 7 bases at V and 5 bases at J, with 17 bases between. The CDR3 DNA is TGTGCCATCAATGGAGCGGCCCTGACGGAGACCCAGTACTTC. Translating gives CAINGAALTETQYF.